This T cell receptor beta chain originates from a study of T cell repertoires in cytomegalovirus infection. Germline loops: CDR1 MNHNS, CDR2 SASEGT. This CDR3 has 16 residues. The germline V and J ends were trimmed by 6 bases and 6 bases, with 20 bases remaining between them. TCRdb analysed the reads with MiXCR anew, one entry per CDR3 protein. In the table there are some 310,000 distinct CDR3 sequences, 25% of which are singletons. Note on this clonotype: Its antigen is unidentified.

The receptor comes from a human donor in good health (CMV status not recorded). Some clones in this sample may be carry-over from other donors' samples. The sequenced sample was cultured PBMCs, obtained from culture after CMV antigen stimulation. The chain links TRBV6-1 to TRBJ2-2; a possible D gene is TRBD2 (6 bases). The CDR3 region is CASSASLANSPGELFF. The CDR3 DNA follows: TGTGCCAGCAGCGCATCGCTAGCGAATAGTCCCGGGGAGCTGTTTTTT.